The 14 T cell receptor beta chains below come from one sample, sequenced in a study of cytomegalovirus exposure and HLA in healthy donors. Assay: immunoSEQ multiplex PCR; the TCRdb copy retains only in-frame clones and omits some. The sample lists 65,000 to 70,000 clones; 90% to 95% were seen once. The specimen sequenced was PBMCs. The source of these receptors is a man between 18 and 29 years old in good health and CMV-seronegative.

This sequence joins TRBV13 and TRBJ2-4; no clear D. The CDR3 has 19 residues. The germline V and J ends were trimmed by 5 bases and 3 bases, with 26 bases remaining between them. The V gene's germline CDR1 is PRHDT and CDR2 FYEKMQ (reference sequence). CDR3 DNA sequence: TGTGCCAGCAGCCCTTTGTGGTGGGCCCTCTCCAGTGGCAAAAACATTCAGTACTTC. This sequence encodes CASSPLWWALSSGKNIQYF. Full variable domain (remainder filled in from reference TRBV13 and TRBJ2-4): AAGVIQSPRHLIKEKRETATLKCYPIPRHDTVYWYQQGPGQDPQFLISFYEKMQSDKGSIPDRFSAQQFSDYHSELNMSSLELGDSALYFCASSPLWWALSSGKNIQYFGAGTRLSVL.

The V and J genes are TRBV28 and TRBJ2-1; TRBD2 agrees at 13 bases. V lost 1 base to trimming and J lost 0 bases; unmatched junction nucleotides: 15. CDR1 is MDHEN, CDR2 SYDVKM, per germline. CDR3 size: 22 residues. The CDR3 bases are TGTGCCAGCAGTTTATTCATCTTGGTCGGGACTAGCGGGACGAGCTCCTACAATGAGCAGTTCTTC. Its translation: CASSLFILVGTSGTSSYNEQFF.

The CDR3: CATQGARIGELFF. In DNA, the CDR3 is TGTGCCACACAGGGGGCGAGGATCGGGGAGCTGTTTTTT. The chain is built from TRBV10-3 and TRBJ2-2, with 9 bases identical to TRBD1. The CDR3 loop spans 13 amino acids. The V gene end was trimmed by 10 bases and the J gene end by 7 bases; junction bases not matched to a gene: 7. Per germline, CDR1 ENHRY and CDR2 SYGVKD.

This clone was recorded a few times. V usage is TRBV9 and J usage is TRBJ1-3; TRBD1 matches 8 bases. Losses at the gene ends were 2 bases for V and 4 bases for J; bases not matched to a gene: 17. This CDR3 spans 19 amino acids. Germline CDR1 SGDLS, CDR2 YYNGEE. DNA for the CDR3: TGTGCCAGCAGCGTGAATCCGGGACAGGTTAGAGGCGGGGGAAACACCATATATTTT. It encodes CASSVNPGQVRGGGNTIYF.

The genes are TRBV2 and TRBJ2-4, with a weak D call TRBD2 (6 bases). The CDR3 runs 14 residues. Germline CDR1 is SNHLY and CDR2 is FYNNEI. The germline V and J ends were trimmed by 3 bases and 7 bases, with 13 bases remaining between them. CDR3 nucleotides: TGTGCCAGCAGTGATCCGGACTATGGGAACATTCAGTACTTC. Translating gives CASSDPDYGNIQYF.

The chain combines TRBV7-2 with TRBJ2-7; weak D call: TRBD1 (5 bases). The germline V gene encodes CDR1 SGHTA and CDR2 FQGNSA. The CDR3 loop spans 17 amino acids. Trimming took 2 bases from V and 0 from J, leaving 17 bases between them. CDR3 nucleotide sequence: TGTGCCAGCAGCTTACTTGGATCAGGGCTTTCCTCCTACGAGCAGTACTTC. Protein sequence: CASSLLGSGLSSYEQYF.

The chain has TRBV4-1 and TRBJ2-4; 9 positions agree with TRBD2. The germline V gene has CDR1 MGHRA and CDR2 YSYEKL. This CDR3 region has 16 residues. V gave up 1 base and J gave up 10 bases; unmatched junction bases: 11. CDR3 sequence reads: CASSQGLKAGGGIQYF. The CDR3 coding sequence is TGCGCCAGCAGCCAAGGCTTAAAAGCGGGAGGCGGAATTCAGTACTTC.

The chain uses TRBV29-1 and TRBJ2-3; D gene uncertain. This CDR3 is built from 10 residues. V was cut by 4 bases and J by 6 bases, with 5 bases left in between. Germline V gives CDR1 SQVTM, CDR2 ANQGSEA. This chain's CDR3 is CSVVSDTQYF. The CDR3 DNA is TGCAGCGTTGTCTCTGATACGCAGTATTTT.

This clone occurred a few times. The chain combines TRBV7-8 with TRBJ1-3; 10 nucleotides match TRBD1. The length of the CDR3 is 18 residues. The V gene end was trimmed by 3 bases and the J gene end by 0 bases; junction bases not matched to a gene: 8. Germline values: CDR1 SGHVS, CDR2 FQNEAQ. The CDR3 nucleotides are TGTGCCAGCAGCTTTTTCAGGGGACAGGGGAGCTCTGGAAACACCATATATTTT. Protein: CASSFFRGQGSSGNTIYF.

The table lists this clone with a few counts. This chain connects TRBV4-3 to TRBJ2-7; perhaps TRBD2 as D (5 bases). This CDR3 contains 15 residues. V dropped 3 bases and J dropped 4 bases, with 16 bases sitting between them. The V gene's germline CDR1 is LGHNA and CDR2 YSLEER. The CDR3 sequence: CASSQEEGPRYEQYF. The CDR3 DNA is TGCGCCAGCAGCCAGGAAGAGGGCCCCAGGTACGAGCAGTACTTC.

The rearrangement uses TRBV7-3 and TRBJ1-1, with 7 bases matching TRBD1. CDR3 length equals 13 residues. The germline gives CDR1 SGHTA, CDR2 FQGTGA. Germline trimming cut 7 bases from V and 5 bases from J; bases unmatched to any gene: 7. The DNA for the CDR3 is TGTGCCAGCACCCCGGACAGGAGGACTGAAGCTTTCTTT. It yields the protein CASTPDRRTEAFF.

This clone has more than one count but fewer than ten. The chain uses TRBV28 and TRBJ2-3; D not resolved. V dropped 5 bases and J dropped 5 bases, with 8 bases sitting between them. CDR3 length: 12 residues. Germline V gene lookup returns CDR1 MDHEN and CDR2 SYDVKM. CDR3 sequence reads: CASSIYLDTQYF. The DNA for the CDR3 is TGTGCCAGCAGTATATACTTAGATACGCAGTATTTT.

The chain is built from TRBV7-2 and TRBJ2-2; D remains ambiguous. This CDR3 is 16 amino acids long. V was cut by 1 base and J by 0 bases, with 9 bases left in between. Germline CDR1 is SGHTA and CDR2 is FQGNSA. CDR3 in DNA: TGTGCCAGCAGCTTAGGGCAAAAGACGAACACCGGGGAGCTGTTTTTT. The encoded protein is CASSLGQKTNTGELFF.

CDR3 sequence (DNA): TGTGCCAGCAGCCCGGGACAGGGGGGTTTAGAGACCCAGTACTTC. Translation: CASSPGQGGLETQYF. The rearrangement uses TRBV5-4 and TRBJ2-5; TRBD1 aligns across 11 bases. Germline V CDR1 and CDR2: SGHNT, YYREEE (reference sequence). V lost 4 bases and J lost 4; bases outside the gene matches: 6. The CDR3 covers 15 residues.